This T cell receptor (beta chain) was sequenced in a study of shared clonotypes between healthy human individuals. Whole-study context: Donors were two women and a few men aged 18 to 49. Regarding the study as a whole: Sequencing depth was a factor that was expected to affect clonotype sharing among donors.

In regard to this clone: The antigen remains unidentified.

Profiled with immunoSEQ multiplex PCR; TCRdb holds only in-frame clones, not every one. The sample includes over a million clones, around 97% of them seen just once. The TCR comes from a man aged 25 to 40 in good health. Sequencing was carried out using naive CD4+ T cells sorted from blood. Subset: CD45RA+ positively selected.

The DNA for the CDR3 is TGTGCCAGCAGCCGGGACAGGGGATCGAATGAGCAGTTCTTC. Amino acid sequence: CASSRDRGSNEQFF. The chain combines TRBV2 with TRBJ2-1; 10 nucleotides agree with TRBD1. In germline, CDR1 is SNHLY, CDR2 FYNNEI. The length of the CDR3 is 14 residues. Trimming removed 6 bases from V and 7 bases from J; junction bases left unmatched: 6. Looking up the rest from reference TRBV2 and TRBJ2-1 gives the full variable domain: EPEVTQTPSHQVTQMGQEVILRCVPISNHLYFYWYRQILGQKVEFLVSFYNNEISEKSEIFDDQFSVERPDGSNFTLKIRSTKLEDSAMYFCASSRDRGSNEQFFGPGTRLTVL.